This T cell receptor (beta chain) was documented in a study of blood T cell repertoires in COVID-19. Across the whole study: The United States, Italy and Spain were the sources of the acute and convalescent COVID-19 samples. Sources were T cells, B-cell-depleted T cells, or PBMCs; the material itself was cDNA or gDNA.

It was during active infection that Seattle patients were enrolled and then longitudinally followed. The CDR3 is made up of 15 amino acids. Germline assignment: CDR1 SGDLS and CDR2 YYNGEE. V lost 3 bases, J lost 2 bases, and 5 bases stayed unmatched. Source study methods: The authors estimated nucleated cell counts from reference gene primer amplification. This table comes from immunoSEQ multiplex PCR, and its TCRdb copy is limited to in-frame clones, with some not included. From that table come the V and J calls and clone size; the DNA was used to work out D and trimming. The sample consists of some 450,000 clones, 70% to 90% of them appearing once.

The sequenced sample was peripheral blood. The source of this sequence is a man aged 18 to 29 with COVID-19, enrolled during active disease. The chain carries TRBV9 and TRBJ2-3, with 8 bases fitting TRBD1. CDR3 DNA: TGTGCCAGCAGCGCGACAGGGGCTTCCACAGATACGCAGTATTTT. It specifies CASSATGASTDTQYF.